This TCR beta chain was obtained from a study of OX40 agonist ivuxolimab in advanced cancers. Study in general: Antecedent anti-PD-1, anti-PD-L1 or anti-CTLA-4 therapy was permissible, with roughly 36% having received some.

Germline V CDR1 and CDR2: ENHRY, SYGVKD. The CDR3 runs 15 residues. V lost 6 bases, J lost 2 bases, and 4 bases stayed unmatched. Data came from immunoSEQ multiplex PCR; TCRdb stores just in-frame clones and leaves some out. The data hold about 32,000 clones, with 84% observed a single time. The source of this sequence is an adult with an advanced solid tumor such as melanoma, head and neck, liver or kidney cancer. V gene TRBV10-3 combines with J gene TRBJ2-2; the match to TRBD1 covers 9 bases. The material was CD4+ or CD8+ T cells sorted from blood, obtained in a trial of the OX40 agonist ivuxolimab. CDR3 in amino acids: CAIRPGQGNTGELFF. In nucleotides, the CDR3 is TGTGCCATCAGGCCGGGACAGGGAAACACCGGGGAGCTGTTTTTT.